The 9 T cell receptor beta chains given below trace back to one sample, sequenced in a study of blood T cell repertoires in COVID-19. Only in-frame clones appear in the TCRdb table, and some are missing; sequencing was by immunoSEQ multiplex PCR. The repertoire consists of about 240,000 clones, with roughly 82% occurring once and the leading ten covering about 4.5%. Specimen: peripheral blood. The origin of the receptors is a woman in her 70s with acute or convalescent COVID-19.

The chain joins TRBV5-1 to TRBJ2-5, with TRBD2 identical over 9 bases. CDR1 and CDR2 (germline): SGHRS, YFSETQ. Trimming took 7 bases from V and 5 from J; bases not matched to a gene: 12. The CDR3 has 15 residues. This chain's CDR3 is CASALGAGGLETQYF. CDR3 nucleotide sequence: TGCGCCAGCGCCCTCGGGGCGGGGGGGCTGGAGACCCAGTACTTC.

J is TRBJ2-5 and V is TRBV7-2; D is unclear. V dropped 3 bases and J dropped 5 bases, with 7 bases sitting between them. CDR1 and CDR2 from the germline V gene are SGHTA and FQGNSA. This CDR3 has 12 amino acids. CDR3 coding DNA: TGTGCCAGCAGCTTGGCTAGGGAGACCCAGTACTTC. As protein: CASSLARETQYF.

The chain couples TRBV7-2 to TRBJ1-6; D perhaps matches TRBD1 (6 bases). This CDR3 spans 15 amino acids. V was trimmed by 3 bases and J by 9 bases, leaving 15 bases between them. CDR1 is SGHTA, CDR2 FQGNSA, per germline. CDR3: CASSLSWGRGSPLHF. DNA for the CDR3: TGTGCCAGCAGCTTGTCATGGGGGCGAGGTTCACCCCTCCACTTT. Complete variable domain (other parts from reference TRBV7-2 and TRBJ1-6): GAGVSQSPSNKVTEKGKDVELRCDPISGHTALYWYRQSLGQGLEFLIYFQGNSAPDKSGLPSDRFSAERTGGSVSTLTIQRTQQEDSAVYLCASSLSWGRGSPLHFGNGTRLTVT.

For the CDR3, the DNA is TGTGCCACCAGCAGAGAAGGGGCTTACTCCTATAATTCACCCCTCCACTTT. It yields the protein CATSREGAYSYNSPLHF. The chain combines TRBV15 with TRBJ1-6, with TRBD1 as a possible D gene (5 bases). This CDR3 contains 17 residues. Germline assignment: CDR1 LNHNV and CDR2 YYDKDF (reference sequence). V lost 0 bases to trimming and J lost 0 bases, with 9 bases between them.

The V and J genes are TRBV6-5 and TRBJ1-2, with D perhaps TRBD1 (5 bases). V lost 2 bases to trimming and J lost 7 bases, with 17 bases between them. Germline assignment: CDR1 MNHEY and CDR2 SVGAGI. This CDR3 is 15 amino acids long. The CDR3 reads CASSYGRGPGIGYTF. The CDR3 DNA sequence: TGTGCCAGCAGTTACGGGAGGGGCCCGGGAATTGGCTACACCTTC.

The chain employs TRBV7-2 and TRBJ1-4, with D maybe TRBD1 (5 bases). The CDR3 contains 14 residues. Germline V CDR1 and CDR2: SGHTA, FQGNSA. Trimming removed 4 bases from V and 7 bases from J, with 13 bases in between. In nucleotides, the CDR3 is TGTGCCAGCAGCTCCACGTCCAGGGCTGAAAAACTGTTTTTT. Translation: CASSSTSRAEKLFF.

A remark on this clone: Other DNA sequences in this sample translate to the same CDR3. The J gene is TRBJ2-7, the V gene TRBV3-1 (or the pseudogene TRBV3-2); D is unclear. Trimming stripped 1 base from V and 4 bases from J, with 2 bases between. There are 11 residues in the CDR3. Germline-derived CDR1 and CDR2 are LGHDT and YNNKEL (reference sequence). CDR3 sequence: CASSQAYEQYF. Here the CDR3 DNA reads TGTGCCAGCAGCCAAGCGTACGAGCAGTACTTC.

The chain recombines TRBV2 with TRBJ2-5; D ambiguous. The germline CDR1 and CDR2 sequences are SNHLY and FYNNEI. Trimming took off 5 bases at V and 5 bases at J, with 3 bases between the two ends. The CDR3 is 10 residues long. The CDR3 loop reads CASSQETQYF. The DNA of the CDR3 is TGTGCCAGCAGTCAGGAGACCCAGTACTTC.

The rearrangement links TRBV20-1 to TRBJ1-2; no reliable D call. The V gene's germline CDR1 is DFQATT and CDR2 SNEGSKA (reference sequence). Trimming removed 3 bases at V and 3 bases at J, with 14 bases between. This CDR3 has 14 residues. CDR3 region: CSASFRGSDYGYTF. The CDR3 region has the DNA TGCAGTGCTAGTTTCCGAGGCTCGGACTATGGCTACACCTTC.